This T cell receptor beta chain was documented in a study of T-cell memory formation after mild COVID-19. This clonotype appeared a few times. Antigen unknown. Germline-derived CDR1 and CDR2 are MNHEY and SVGAGI. The V end lost 0 bases, the J end lost 10 bases, and 13 bases lay between the germline ends. The CDR3 length is 14 residues. TCRdb itself ran the 5' RACE reads through MiXCR, one entry per CDR3 protein. The sample lists just over 200,000 distinct CDR3 sequences, 9% to 10% occurring once. Study conclusions and caveats: CD8+ contracting clones occupied EMRA, while CD4+ ones occupied mainly CM and EM. Certain responding clones were present in pre-infection memory, suggesting participation of cross-reactive memory. There was a balanced CD4/CD8 profile in clones contracting day 15 to 85, and later expanders leaned CD4+.

The clonotype originates from a man younger than 35 who had mild COVID-19 (a few samples of this study predate the infection). Cell type and time point are not known. The sample comprised PBMCs or a T cell subset sorted from them (not recorded which). This chain links TRBV6-5 with TRBJ2-1; D is unresolved. CDR3 residues: CASSYSTQSREQFF. CDR3 DNA: TGTGCCAGCAGTTACTCGACACAGAGCAGGGAGCAGTTCTTC.